This entry concerns a single T cell receptor beta chain. Antigen unknown. This record comes from a study of cytomegalovirus exposure and HLA in healthy donors. Method: immunoSEQ multiplex PCR; TCRdb's copy keeps in-frame clones and lacks some. The table shows approximately 300,000 clones, with 75% to 90% occurring only once. Study-level points and caveats: Listed as cytomegalovirus-associated were more than 150 TCR beta chains. The study found most TCR sequences rare, yet found some public TCRs in many donors. The finding came from a later analysis; first-cohort TCR clusters tended to co-occur in the 110 or so validation repertoires. Reportedly, cytomegalovirus status was diagnosed with high sensitivity and specificity.

Germline CDR1 MNHNS, CDR2 SASEGT. With 0 bases clipped from V and 4 bases from J, the junction kept 8 bases outside the gene matches. CDR3 length equals 16 residues. This chain uses TRBV6-1 with TRBJ2-5, with 7 nucleotides matching TRBD1. The receptor comes from a woman between 18 and 29 years old in good health and CMV-seronegative. Material for sequencing was PBMCs. The chain's CDR3 is CASSEAIQGIGETQYF. As DNA, the CDR3 is TGTGCCAGCAGTGAAGCGATACAGGGGATAGGAGAGACCCAGTACTTC.